A single sample is the source of the 29 T cell receptor beta chains below, sequenced in a study of cytomegalovirus exposure and HLA in healthy donors (dated by TCRdb to 2015 to 2018). The protocol used for the library was the immunoSEQ multiplex PCR assay. A mixture of 60 forward primers for TCR Vbeta segments and 13 reverse primers for TCR Jbeta segments was used in the multiplex PCR. The clones in this table, taken by TCRdb from immuneACCESS, are in-frame only. Not every clone is retained; where verified, under half of the shortfall comes from an unresolved V gene, and the cause of the rest is unknown. In all, the sample holds fewer than 130,000 clones, and 70% to 80% of those were seen once. Clones ranked in the top ten supply roughly 2.7% of the sample. Sequencing was done on a sample of PBMCs. Every receptor here comes from a middle-aged man in good health and CMV-seropositive.

The gene calls are TRBV5-1 and TRBJ1-4; 8 positions agree with TRBD1. V was clipped by 1 base and J by 6 bases; unmatched bases: 8. The germline gives CDR1 SGHRS, CDR2 YFSETQ. The CDR3 loop spans 16 amino acids. Here the CDR3 reads CASSLNTGGVDEKLFF. The CDR3, as DNA: TGCGCCAGCAGCTTGAACACAGGGGGAGTGGATGAAAAACTGTTTTTT.

The chain is built from TRBV30 and TRBJ1-1; the match to TRBD1 covers 8 bases. V lost 2 bases, J lost 4 bases, and 9 bases stayed unmatched. The CDR3 sequence is 15 residues long. Looked up from germline, CDR1 is GTSNPN and CDR2 is SVGIG (reference sequence). The CDR3 protein is CAWSLLLTGGTEAFF. The DNA of the CDR3 is TGTGCCTGGAGTCTCCTCCTAACAGGGGGCACTGAAGCTTTCTTT.

Only a few counts were recorded for this clone. The chain joins TRBV10-3 to TRBJ1-5, with TRBD1 matching over 10 bases. CDR1 and CDR2 (germline): ENHRY, SYGVKD. There are 13 residues in the CDR3. V lost 10 bases to trimming and J lost 7 bases; unmatched junction nucleotides: 7. The CDR3 here is CATSGQGTQPQHF. DNA of the CDR3: TGTGCCACCTCGGGACAGGGGACACAGCCCCAGCATTTT.

This clone was seen only once. J is TRBJ2-3 and V is TRBV11-2; 7 nucleotides align to TRBD2. J was trimmed by 10 bases and V by 5 bases; bases with no gene match: 9. CDR3 length: 13 residues. Germline V gene data show CDR1 as SGHAT and CDR2 as FQNNGV. This chain's CDR3 is CASSRGDADPQYF. DNA for the CDR3: TGTGCCAGCAGCCGGGGGGACGCCGATCCGCAGTATTTT. Using reference TRBV11-2 and TRBJ2-3 for the parts outside the CDR3, the full variable domain is EAGVAQSPRYKIIEKRQSVAFWCNPISGHATLYWYQQILGQGPKLLIQFQNNGVVDDSQLPKDRFSAERLKGVDSTLKIQPAKLEDSAVYLCASSRGDADPQYFGPGTRLTVL.

In this sample, this clone turned up many times. J is TRBJ2-7 and V is TRBV7-9; 12 nucleotides match TRBD2. Germline V gene lookup returns CDR1 SEHNR and CDR2 FQNEAQ (reference sequence). The CDR3 extends over 16 amino acids. The V gene end was trimmed by 5 bases and the J gene end by 1 base; junction bases not matched to a gene: 6. The CDR3 region has the DNA TGTGCCAGCAGCCCAGGGGGACTAGCGGGTTCCTACGAGCAGTACTTC. Amino acids: CASSPGGLAGSYEQYF.

The chain couples TRBV6-5 to TRBJ1-5; tentatively, D is TRBD1 (5 bases). Germline CDR1 MNHEY, CDR2 SVGAGI. The CDR3 extends over 15 amino acids. V was trimmed by 6 bases and J by 9 bases, leaving 21 bases between them. CDR3 amino acids: CASSPKATASRPQHF. The DNA for the CDR3 is TGTGCCAGCAGCCCCAAGGCGACAGCATCACGGCCCCAGCATTTT.

The chain employs TRBV9 and TRBJ2-1, with 7 bases fitting TRBD2. The germline CDR1 and CDR2 sequences are SGDLS and YYNGEE. This CDR3 region has 15 residues. V gave up 4 bases and J gave up 1 base; unmatched junction bases: 5. CDR3 bases: TGTGCCAGCAGCACCAGCGGGGAGTCCTACAATGAGCAGTTCTTC. Translation: CASSTSGESYNEQFF.

This clone has just a few counts. This sequence joins TRBV13 and TRBJ2-2; weak D call: TRBD2 (6 bases). The CDR3 consists of 15 residues. Germline CDR1 is PRHDT and CDR2 is FYEKMQ (reference sequence). Trimming stripped 2 bases from V and 7 bases from J, with 14 bases between. This CDR3 reads CASSLYASEIGELFF. The CDR3 DNA sequence: TGTGCCAGCAGCTTATACGCTAGCGAGATCGGGGAGCTGTTTTTT.

This chain links TRBV5-4 with TRBJ2-2; 9 bases fit TRBD2. Germline values: CDR1 SGHNT, CDR2 YYREEE (reference sequence). V lost 3 bases to trimming and J lost 7 bases; unmatched junction nucleotides: 7. The CDR3 spans 15 residues. CDR3 sequence: CASSSRGGQVGELFF. CDR3 in DNA: TGTGCCAGCAGCTCGCGGGGGGGCCAGGTCGGGGAGCTGTTTTTT.

V and J are TRBV19 and TRBJ2-3, with 7 positions matching TRBD2. The V segment lost 1 base and the J segment 7 bases; nucleotides outside the gene matches: 8. CDR3 size: 15 residues. Per the germline V gene, CDR1 is LNHDA and CDR2 is SQIVND (reference sequence). Here the CDR3 reads CASSIAAGAGNTQYF. For the CDR3, the DNA is TGTGCCAGTAGTATAGCGGCGGGAGCGGGAAATACGCAGTATTTT.

The chain combines TRBV14 with TRBJ2-2, with 9 bases aligning to TRBD2. The CDR3 runs to 19 residues. The germline gives CDR1 SGHDN, CDR2 FVKESK. J was trimmed by 2 bases and V by 6 bases; bases with no gene match: 16. The CDR3 sequence: CASSRMGLAGLLNTGELFF. CDR3 DNA sequence: TGTGCCAGCAGTCGAATGGGTCTAGCGGGACTCCTCAACACCGGGGAGCTGTTTTTT.

This chain links TRBV18 with TRBJ1-4, with 7 positions matching TRBD1. J gave up 2 bases and V 6 bases, and 9 bases lay outside the gene matches. Germline CDR1 reads KGHSH; CDR2 reads LQKENI. The CDR3 is made up of 16 amino acids. The CDR3 sequence is CASSPSTGATNEKLFF. The CDR3 nucleotides are TGTGCCAGCTCTCCGTCCACAGGGGCGACTAATGAAAAACTGTTTTTT.

This CDR3 reads CASSFASGRYEQYF. The CDR3 DNA reads as TGTGCCAGCAGTTTCGCTAGCGGGAGGTACGAGCAGTACTTC. The rearrangement links TRBV27 to TRBJ2-7; the match to TRBD2 covers 11 bases. This CDR3 has 14 amino acids. CDR1 is MNHEY and CDR2 is SMNVEV in the germline V gene (reference sequence). V shed 3 bases and J 4 bases; nucleotides not matched to a gene: 2.

The rearrangement uses TRBV2 and TRBJ2-3; possibly TRBD2 for D (5 bases). Trimming shortened V by 1 base and J by 6 bases, and 14 bases separated the two germline ends. In germline, CDR1 is SNHLY, CDR2 FYNNEI. The CDR3 extends over 15 amino acids. The CDR3 nucleotides are TGTGCCAGCAGTGAAGAAACGGGGATGGGGGATACGCAGTATTTT. Translating gives CASSEETGMGDTQYF.

The CDR3 region is CASSPPLAGGRGEQFF. The CDR3 nucleotides are TGTGCCAGCAGCCCCCCCCTAGCGGGGGGGCGGGGTGAGCAGTTCTTC. The chain employs TRBV5-4 and TRBJ2-1; 12 bases map to TRBD2. The CDR3 spans 16 residues. The junction had 11 bases not matched to a gene; V was cut back by 4 bases and J by 9 bases. Per the germline V gene, CDR1 is SGHNT and CDR2 is YYREEE (reference sequence).

This chain links TRBV5-6 with TRBJ1-1, with 11 bases that match TRBD1. Germline-derived CDR1 and CDR2 are SGHDT and YYEEEE. The CDR3 extends over 17 amino acids. V was pared by 2 bases and J by 3 bases, with 9 bases of the junction left unmatched. CDR3 sequence (DNA): TGTGCCAGCAGCTTTTACCGGGACAGGGGGTTTGACACTGAAGCTTTCTTT. Translating gives CASSFYRDRGFDTEAFF.

This chain links TRBV5-1 with TRBJ1-6, with D uncertain. Germline V gives CDR1 SGHRS, CDR2 YFSETQ. The CDR3 extends over 15 amino acids. V was pared by 6 bases and J by 5 bases, with 15 bases between. CDR3 in DNA: TGCGCCAGCACCCGGGGAGGGCCCGATAATTCACCCCTCCACTTT. This sequence encodes CASTRGGPDNSPLHF.

The genes are TRBV5-1 and TRBJ1-2; 7 nucleotides match TRBD1. This CDR3 spans 15 amino acids. Germline V gives CDR1 SGHRS, CDR2 YFSETQ. The V segment lost 4 bases and the J segment 2 bases; nucleotides outside the gene matches: 8. The CDR3 sequence is CASSADKQGNYGYTF. The CDR3 DNA reads as TGCGCCAGCAGCGCGGATAAACAGGGGAACTATGGCTACACCTTC.

The chain employs TRBV5-4 and TRBJ2-3; 8 positions agree with TRBD2. The J segment lost 5 bases and the V segment lost 4 bases, leaving 9 bases of the junction unmatched. This CDR3 comprises 15 residues. The V gene's germline CDR1 is SGHNT and CDR2 YYREEE (reference sequence). CDR3 nucleotide sequence: TGTGCCAGCAGCCCAAGCGGGGGAGGAATAGATACGCAGTATTTT. Encoded protein: CASSPSGGGIDTQYF.

This clone has just a few counts. This chain joins TRBV2 and TRBJ2-7; 7 bases line up with TRBD2. This CDR3 is built from 15 residues. Trimming removed 4 bases from V and 5 bases from J; junction bases left unmatched: 11. Germline CDR1 is SNHLY and CDR2 is FYNNEI. CDR3 sequence: CASSGSGTPSNEQYF. For the CDR3, the DNA is TGTGCCAGCAGTGGAAGCGGGACGCCCAGCAACGAGCAGTACTTC.

This clone was observed a few times. The rearrangement joins TRBV29-1 to TRBJ2-7; 7 bases agree with TRBD1. The CDR3 is made up of 14 amino acids. Germline CDR1 and CDR2: SQVTM and ANQGSEA. V lost 4 bases, J lost 5 bases, and 11 bases stayed unmatched. As DNA, the CDR3 is TGCAGCGTTGGAGGTGGGATAGGGGGCGACGAGCAGTACTTC. This translates into CSVGGGIGGDEQYF.

This rearrangement joins TRBV27 to TRBJ2-2; 7 positions match TRBD2. CDR1 and CDR2 from the germline V gene are MNHEY and SMNVEV (reference sequence). The length of the CDR3 is 17 residues. With V trimmed by 2 bases and J by 0 bases, 6 bases remained unmatched. CDR3 nucleotide sequence: TGTGCCAGCAGTTTACTAGCGGCATACGCGAACACCGGGGAGCTGTTTTTT. Protein: CASSLLAAYANTGELFF.

This rearrangement joins TRBV9 to TRBJ2-1; 8 nucleotides agree with TRBD2. Trimming took 0 bases from V and 9 from J; bases not matched to a gene: 5. The CDR3 runs to 14 residues. The V gene's germline CDR1 is SGDLS and CDR2 YYNGEE. The CDR3 DNA is TGTGCCAGCAGCGTAGGCACTAGCGGCGGTGAGCAGTTCTTC. It translates to CASSVGTSGGEQFF.

V is TRBV5-5 and J is TRBJ2-2; D ambiguous. CDR1 is SGHKS, CDR2 YYEKEE, per germline (reference sequence). CDR3 length: 15 amino acids. Trimming left V 0 bases short and J 1 base short, with 7 bases between. The CDR3 is CASSLAAENTGELFF. The CDR3 nucleotides are TGTGCCAGCAGCTTGGCGGCGGAGAACACCGGGGAGCTGTTTTTT.

This chain uses TRBV9 with TRBJ1-6; TRBD1 is a possible D gene (6 bases). Trimming stripped 4 bases from V and 9 bases from J, with 17 bases between. Germline CDR1 and CDR2: SGDLS and YYNGEE. The CDR3 consists of 15 residues. Written as DNA, the CDR3 is TGTGCCAGCAGCATCACCCCAGGGGTAACTTCACCCCTCCACTTT. Its translation: CASSITPGVTSPLHF.

The chain employs TRBV5-5 and TRBJ1-4; no clear D gene. V was trimmed by 0 bases and J by 6 bases, leaving 6 bases between them. CDR1 and CDR2 from the germline V gene are SGHKS and YYEKEE (reference sequence). The CDR3 extends over 13 amino acids. DNA of the CDR3: TGTGCCAGCAGCTTGGGGGCGCATGAAAAACTGTTTTTT. Protein sequence: CASSLGAHEKLFF.

V and J are TRBV7-3 and TRBJ2-1; 9 nucleotides line up with TRBD2. The CDR3 runs to 15 residues. V was clipped by 5 bases and J by 4 bases; unmatched bases: 6. Germline V gene sequence: CDR1 SGHTA, CDR2 FQGTGA. The CDR3 DNA is TGTGCCAGCAGCCTGACTAGCGGAGTGTACAATGAGCAGTTCTTC. Amino acids: CASSLTSGVYNEQFF. The full variable domain, completed using reference TRBV7-3 and TRBJ2-1, is GAGVSQTPSNKVTEKGKYVELRCDPISGHTALYWYRQSLGQGPEFLIYFQGTGAADDSGLPNDRFFAVRPEGSVSTLKIQRTERGDSAVYLCASSLTSGVYNEQFFGPGTRLTVL.

The chain links TRBV5-4 to TRBJ2-5, with 7 bases matching TRBD1. The CDR3 consists of 16 residues. Trimming removed 4 bases from V and 5 bases from J; junction bases left unmatched: 14. Germline lookup yields CDR1 SGHNT and CDR2 YYREEE (reference sequence). CDR3 sequence: CASSQRTGGKGETQYF. The DNA for the CDR3 is TGTGCCAGCAGCCAACGGACAGGAGGAAAGGGTGAGACCCAGTACTTC.

The chain carries TRBV5-1 and TRBJ2-1, with a tentative D call TRBD2 (5 bases). The CDR3 totals 16 residues. Trimming removed 4 bases from V and 2 bases from J, with 16 bases in between. Germline V gives CDR1 SGHRS, CDR2 YFSETQ. The CDR3 sequence: CASSRRALGTYNEQFF. The CDR3 DNA is TGCGCCAGCAGCCGAAGGGCCCTCGGGACCTACAATGAGCAGTTCTTC. Filled out from reference TRBV5-1 and TRBJ2-1, the complete variable domain reads KAGVTQTPRYLIKTRGQQVTLSCSPISGHRSVSWYQQTPGQGLQFLFEYFSETQRNKGNFPGRFSGRQFSNSRSEMNVSTLELGDSALYLCASSRRALGTYNEQFFGPGTRLTVL.